The present T cell receptor (beta chain) was sequenced within a study of blood T cell repertoires in COVID-19 (TCRdb year 2020). For context, the study as a whole: Collaborator samples came from the United States, Italy and Spain and covered acute and convalescent phases of COVID-19. The material from the prospective study consisted of cDNA or gDNA derived from T cells, B-cell-depleted T cells, or PBMCs. Sample metadata almost always included a de-identified subject ID, COVID-19 status, age in years and sex. The samples were drawn from two sources: the first 160 participants of the ongoing ImmuneRACE study, and some 1,300 subjects contributed by 6 global collaborators. Deeply sampled blood TCRbeta repertoires from subjects exposed to, actively infected with, or recovered from COVID-19 were included in the dataset. Where available, HLA class I and class II types were obtained from metadata supplied by the sample provider rather than from assay-based typing. A freely available public database, intended as a resource for researchers studying the immune response to SARS-CoV-2, is where the repertoires were released. What the authors observed across the whole study: The amount of clinical and demographic metadata varied by source and participant and was provided uncurated.

Participants in the prospective study were aged about 18 to 100 years, lived in 24 United States geographic areas, and enrolled through a virtual design. In the prospective study, cohorts were assigned on the basis of participant-reported clinical history obtained from a screening survey and a study questionnaire. ImmuneRACE Cohort 3 recovered participants were defined by two consecutive negative NP/OP PCR tests, healthcare professional clearance, or symptom resolution. In the prospective study, mobile phlebotomists collected whole blood, serum and a nasopharyngeal or oropharyngeal swab from each participant. Additional blood draws and questionnaires over an approximately two-month period could optionally be provided by prospective study participants. Prospective study blood samples were shipped either frozen or at room temperature before DNA extraction. TCRbeta CDR3 regions were amplified from genomic DNA using the immunoSEQ Assay, a bias-controlled multiplex PCR. For the original study's pipeline: The number of nucleated cells in each sample was estimated from the amplification of reference gene primers within the assay. Sequence reads were collapsed and filtered to measure the absolute abundance of every unique TCRbeta CDR3 rearrangement. For each sample, productive Simpson clonality was calculated as the square root of Simpson's diversity index across productive rearrangements. Entries here come from immuneACCESS through TCRdb and include only in-frame sequences with V and J called. Some clones fail to appear in such tables; in the studies checked, an unresolved V gene covers under half of the shortfall, and the cause of the remainder is unknown. V and J calls and clone size are as listed in that table; D and trimming were resolved from the DNA. The table for this sample lists about 200,000 clones; 75% to 90% of them were counted only once. The ten largest clones take up around 1.3% of the sample.

This clone was counted once. This clone's antigen is unknown. No base quality information exists; no much larger clone differs at one position. From the germline V gene, CDR1 is SGHAT and CDR2 is FQNNGV. Trimmed from V: 5 bases; trimmed from J: 8 bases; junction bases lacking a gene match: 11. The CDR3 sequence holds 16 residues, the cysteine and phenylalanine included. The kept DNA is CDR3 alone, 48 bases in frame from the first base. The sequence derives from a man aged 25-45 years who had recovered from COVID-19. The source material was PBMCs or T cells enriched from blood (not recorded which). The sequence links TRBV11-2 to TRBJ2-1; 11 bases in the junction line up with TRBD2. The nucleotides are TGTGCCAGCAGCCCGTTCTTAGCGGGAGGGTCGGATGAGCAGTTCTTC. Translated, it reads CASSPFLAGGSDEQFF.